The subject of this entry is one T cell receptor beta chain. These data belong to a study of shared clonotypes between healthy human individuals. Overall study context: Aged 18 to 49, the donors were a couple of women and a few men.

Germline lookup yields CDR1 MNHNS and CDR2 SASEGT. The germline V and J ends were trimmed by 11 bases and 0 bases, with 17 bases remaining between them. The CDR3 is 14 amino acids. In the authors' methods: As immunoSEQ supplied junction-only sequences (without quality scores), filtering differed. The protocol was immunoSEQ multiplex PCR, while the TCRdb copy is restricted to in-frame clones and leaves out a portion. The V and J calls and the clone size are those of that table, but D and trimming were determined from the DNA. Of around 1.6 million clones in the sample, about 98% were seen once. Specimen: naive CD4+ T cells sorted from blood. Subset in this sample: CD45RA+ positively selected. This TCR was sampled from a man younger than 40 in good health. The chain links TRBV6-1 to TRBJ2-7; D possibly uses TRBD1 or TRBD2 (5 bases each). The CDR3 nucleotides read TGTGCCCCACAGAACGGGGCGTACTCCTACGAGCAGTACTTC. This translates into CAPQNGAYSYEQYF.